This TCR beta chain appears in the sequencing data of a study of early T cells in non-severe SARS-CoV-2 infection. Study at large: Sequenced material consisted of bulk RNA (from unsorted whole blood), and chains were unpaired. Findings and caveats of the study: Sequences matched to VDJdb favored anti-spike CD8 responses, while private and CD4 specificities were missed.

As part of library construction, unique molecular identifiers were attached to individual cDNA molecules. TCRdb analysed the 5' RACE reads with MiXCR anew, one entry per CDR3 protein. The table has some 62,000 distinct CDR3 sequences, approximately 9.2% seen once. V was clipped by 0 bases and J by 7 bases, with 10 bases between them. The CDR3 has 13 amino acids. In germline, CDR1 is SGHAT, CDR2 FQNNGV. Of note for this clonotype: Antigen unknown.

This specimen consisted of whole blood, obtained at baseline. V and J are TRBV11-2 and TRBJ2-7; D uncertain. The TCR sequence derives from an adult who was a healthcare worker with PCR-confirmed SARS-CoV-2 infection or an uninfected control (not recorded which). The CDR3 protein is CASSLDRTWEQYF. In DNA, the CDR3 is TGTGCCAGCAGCTTAGATCGGACGTGGGAGCAGTACTTC.